One sample yielded the 6 T cell receptor beta chains listed below, sequenced in a study of T cell clones after liver transplantation. Method: immunoSEQ multiplex PCR; TCRdb's copy keeps in-frame clones and lacks some. In the table there are more than 95,000 clones, about nine tenths of which are singletons. This material consisted of CD4+ T cells from blood, taken 12 months after liver transplant. The receptors stem from a human patient who received a liver transplant. Some of these T cells may belong to the graft donor.

The V gene is TRBV27, the J gene TRBJ1-3; D uncertain. CDR3 length: 14 amino acids. Germline loops: CDR1 MNHEY, CDR2 SMNVEV (reference sequence). V shed 4 bases and J shed 0 bases, with 7 bases lying between them. CDR3: CASSSTSSGNTIYF. CDR3 DNA: TGTGCCAGCAGTTCTACTTCCTCTGGAAACACCATATATTTT.

This clone turned up a few times. The chain is built from TRBV5-1 and TRBJ1-3; D might be TRBD1 (5 bases). This CDR3 is built from 14 residues. Germline values: CDR1 SGHRS, CDR2 YFSETQ. The V and J ends lost 5 bases and 2 bases respectively, with 11 bases between them. The CDR3 coding sequence is TGCGCCAGCAGTCCGGGGGAAACTGGAAACACCATATATTTT. Encoded protein: CASSPGETGNTIYF.

The chain links TRBV29-1 to TRBJ2-3; unclear D gene. V was cut by 6 bases and J by 1 base, with 23 bases left in between. Germline CDR1 and CDR2: SQVTM and ANQGSEA. The CDR3 covers 17 residues. This CDR3 is CSVSPREAGRGTDTQYF. As DNA, the CDR3 is TGCAGCGTCTCTCCGCGAGAGGCAGGTAGAGGCACAGATACGCAGTATTTT.

The chain combines TRBV5-4 with TRBJ2-5; D gene ambiguous. The CDR3 runs to 12 residues. Germline CDR1 is SGHNT and CDR2 is YYREEE (reference sequence). V lost 1 base, J lost 3 bases, and 4 bases lay in between. The CDR3 here is CASSLNEETQYF. CDR3 DNA sequence: TGTGCCAGCAGCTTGAATGAAGAGACCCAGTACTTC.

The chain couples TRBV7-9 to TRBJ2-3, with a tentative D call TRBD2 (5 bases). Germline lookup yields CDR1 SEHNR and CDR2 FQNEAQ (reference sequence). V dropped 5 bases and J dropped 4 bases, with 10 bases sitting between them. This CDR3 is built from 13 residues. The CDR3 DNA reads as TGTGCCAGCAGCCCCCGAGGGCCAGATACGCAGTATTTT. Protein: CASSPRGPDTQYF.

This chain links TRBV2 with TRBJ2-4; 8 nucleotides line up with TRBD1. This CDR3 region has 14 residues. CDR1 is SNHLY and CDR2 is FYNNEI in the germline V gene. J gave up 15 bases and V 5 bases, and 15 bases lay outside the gene matches. The CDR3 here is CASSTGTGDQALYF. The CDR3, as DNA: TGTGCCAGCAGTACCGGGACAGGAGACCAAGCCCTGTACTTC.